The 7 T cell receptor beta chains below were found in one sample sequenced in a study of identical twins. TCRdb reprocessed the 5' RACE reads via MiXCR and lists one record per CDR3 protein. The sample contains 1.5 million to 2 million distinct CDR3 sequences, under 35% of which appear only once. The sequenced sample was cord blood. All receptors derive from a newborn girl in good health.

This clonotype was counted between two and nine times. The chain employs TRBV5-5 and TRBJ1-4; TRBD1 might be the D (5 bases). The V gene's germline CDR1 is SGHKS and CDR2 YYEKEE (reference sequence). The CDR3 extends over 14 amino acids. Trimming stripped 4 bases from V and 7 bases from J, with 14 bases between. CDR3 protein: CASSLYGTAEKLFF. Written as DNA, the CDR3 is TGTGCCAGCAGCCTCTACGGGACGGCTGAAAAACTGTTTTTT. The whole variable domain, remainder taken from reference TRBV5-5 and TRBJ1-4, is DAGVTQSPTHLIKTRGQQVTLRCSPISGHKSVSWYQQVLGQGPQFIFQYYEKEERGRGNFPDRFSARQFPNYSSELNVNALLLGDSALYLCASSLYGTAEKLFFGSGTQLSVL.

The chain couples TRBV20-1 to TRBJ2-7; the match to TRBD2 covers 8 bases. The CDR3 has 13 residues. CDR1 DFQATT and CDR2 SNEGSKA come from the germline V gene (reference sequence). J gave up 8 bases and V 7 bases, and 13 bases lay outside the gene matches. CDR3: CSVSRGVNDKQYF. DNA of the CDR3: TGCAGTGTATCGCGGGGGGTCAATGATAAGCAGTACTTC.

This clonotype was found a few times. CDR3 loop: CASSLGQGAYQPQHF. CDR3 bases: TGTGCCAGCAGCCTTGGACAGGGGGCATATCAGCCCCAGCATTTT. The gene calls are TRBV6-6 and TRBJ1-5, with 11 bases lining up with TRBD1. The CDR3 sequence is 15 residues long. V gave up 6 bases and J gave up 5 bases; unmatched junction bases: 6. Germline V gene sequence: CDR1 MNHNY, CDR2 SVGAGI (reference sequence).

This clonotype showed up just a few times. V usage is TRBV29-1 and J usage is TRBJ1-1; the match to TRBD1 covers 9 bases. CDR1 is SQVTM, CDR2 ANQGSEA, per germline. This CDR3 is built from 13 residues. V trimming: 7 bases; J trimming: 5 bases; junction bases outside the gene matches: 8. In DNA form, the CDR3 reads TGCAGCGGCCATACAGGGGGCGAGACTGAAGCTTTCTTT. Protein product: CSGHTGGETEAFF.

The chain combines TRBV6-5 with TRBJ2-3; the match to TRBD2 covers 13 bases. The trim removed 5 bases at V and 6 bases at J, leaving 2 bases unmatched. CDR1 and CDR2 from the germline V gene are MNHEY and SVGAGI. The CDR3 totals 14 residues. DNA of the CDR3: TGTGCCAGCAGTACTAGCGGGAGGGCCGATACGCAGTATTTT. It specifies CASSTSGRADTQYF.

The chain employs TRBV28 and TRBJ2-7; D possibly corresponds to TRBD1 (7 bases). This CDR3 has 15 amino acids. V was pared by 3 bases and J by 3 bases, with 15 bases between. Germline CDR1 MDHEN, CDR2 SYDVKM. CDR3 region: CASSFSQGGHYEQYF. CDR3 DNA sequence: TGTGCCAGCAGTTTCTCTCAGGGGGGTCACTACGAGCAGTACTTC.

This clonotype appeared a few times. The rearrangement uses TRBV12-3 or TRBV12-4 and TRBJ1-2; D is uncertain. The V and J ends lost 3 bases and 2 bases respectively, with 10 bases between them. The CDR3 totals 14 residues. CDR3 residues: CASSFLRINYGYTF. The CDR3, as DNA: TGTGCCAGCAGTTTTTTGCGGATAAACTATGGCTACACCTTC.